A selection of T cell receptor beta chains follows, all from one sample in a study of early T cells in non-severe SARS-CoV-2 infection. One entry per CDR3 protein results from TCRdb running MiXCR on the 5' RACE reads. The sample has 55,000 to 65,000 distinct CDR3 sequences, around 12% seen once. The sequences come from whole blood, collected at baseline. The receptor set was obtained from an adult who was a healthcare worker with PCR-confirmed SARS-CoV-2 infection or an uninfected control (not recorded which). Each CDR3 is given with its conserved first and last residue. Each record gives: clone size, CDR3 length, V gene, D gene, J gene, CDR3 DNA, CDR3 protein. D genes are given only for firm matches. The size field is filled for only some rows; it gives once, few, many or a size class.

abundance: many
len: 15
v_gene: TRBV29-1
d_gene: -
j_gene: TRBJ2-7
CDR3nt: TGCAGCGTTCCGGCTGAGGGCCGCGACCCGTACGAGCAGTACTTC
CDR3aa: CSVPAEGRDPYEQYF

abundance: -
len: 16
v_gene: TRBV28
d_gene: TRBD1
j_gene: TRBJ1-1
CDR3nt: TGTGCCAGCAGTTCTCCACAGGGGACAGGGAACACTGAAGCTTTCTTT
CDR3aa: CASSSPQGTGNTEAFF

abundance: few
len: 13
v_gene: TRBV10-3
d_gene: TRBD1
j_gene: TRBJ1-1
CDR3nt: TGTGCCACAACCGGACAGGAGAACACTGAAGCTTTCTTT
CDR3aa: CATTGQENTEAFF

abundance: -
len: 15
v_gene: TRBV20-1
d_gene: -
j_gene: TRBJ2-7
CDR3nt: TGCAGTGCTAGAGATCCAGGGATCGATACCTACGAGCAGTACTTC
CDR3aa: CSARDPGIDTYEQYF

abundance: -
len: 14
v_gene: TRBV7-6
d_gene: TRBD2
j_gene: TRBJ2-3
CDR3nt: TGTGCCAGCAGCCCTAGCGGGGGGGCAGATACGCAGTATTTT
CDR3aa: CASSPSGGADTQYF

abundance: -
len: 16
v_gene: TRBV11-2
d_gene: TRBD2
j_gene: TRBJ2-5
CDR3nt: TGTGCCAGCAGCCCACTCCGGGGGGGTAGGGCGGAGACCCAGTACTTC
CDR3aa: CASSPLRGGRAETQYF

abundance: many
len: 15
v_gene: TRBV5-4
d_gene: TRBD2
j_gene: TRBJ2-3
CDR3nt: TGTGCCAGCAGCTTGGCCACACTAGCGACAGATACGCAGTATTTT
CDR3aa: CASSLATLATDTQYF

abundance: few
len: 11
v_gene: TRBV20-1
d_gene: -
j_gene: TRBJ1-1
CDR3nt: TGCAGTGCGTACATGAACACTGAAGCTTTCTTT
CDR3aa: CSAYMNTEAFF

abundance: -
len: 13
v_gene: TRBV9
d_gene: -
j_gene: TRBJ2-4
CDR3nt: TGTGCCAGCAGCGTCGGTCCATCGGGGCCCCAGTACTTC
CDR3aa: CASSVGPSGPQYF

abundance: -
len: 14
v_gene: TRBV10-3
d_gene: TRBD1
j_gene: TRBJ2-5
CDR3nt: TGTGCCATTGGGACAGCCGCTTTTCAAGAGACCCAGTACTTC
CDR3aa: CAIGTAAFQETQYF

abundance: -
len: 15
v_gene: TRBV5-1
d_gene: TRBD1
j_gene: TRBJ1-1
CDR3nt: TGCGCCAGCAGCTTTAATCCAGGGGGCAGGACTGAAGCTTTCTTT
CDR3aa: CASSFNPGGRTEAFF

abundance: many
len: 15
v_gene: TRBV4-3
d_gene: -
j_gene: TRBJ1-5
CDR3nt: TGCGCCAGCAGCCATAGGAGGGGGATCAATCAGCCCCAGCATTTT
CDR3aa: CASSHRRGINQPQHF

abundance: -
len: 10
v_gene: TRBV2
d_gene: -
j_gene: TRBJ2-7
CDR3nt: TGTGCCAGCAGCCTCTACGAGCAGTACTTC
CDR3aa: CASSLYEQYF

abundance: -
len: 12
v_gene: TRBV20-1
d_gene: -
j_gene: TRBJ1-1
CDR3nt: TGCAGTGCTTGGACTAATTTGGCGGGCCCATTCTTT
CDR3aa: CSAWTNLAGPFF

abundance: many
len: 12
v_gene: TRBV12-3/TRBV12-4
d_gene: -
j_gene: TRBJ2-7
CDR3nt: TGTGCCAGCAGTTTAGCGGCCTACGAGCAGTACTTC
CDR3aa: CASSLAAYEQYF

abundance: -
len: 15
v_gene: TRBV28
d_gene: -
j_gene: TRBJ1-5
CDR3nt: TGTGCCAGCAGTTTAGGCAGGTCGCGCAATCAGCCCCAGCATTTT
CDR3aa: CASSLGRSRNQPQHF

abundance: -
len: 13
v_gene: TRBV29-1
d_gene: -
j_gene: TRBJ1-2
CDR3nt: TGCAGCGTGTCGGGGCAGGGTAACTATGGCTACACCTTC
CDR3aa: CSVSGQGNYGYTF

abundance: many
len: 15
v_gene: TRBV20-1
d_gene: TRBD2
j_gene: TRBJ2-5
CDR3nt: TGCAGTGCTAGAGATGTAGCGGGAGTAACAGAGACCCAGTACTTC
CDR3aa: CSARDVAGVTETQYF

abundance: few
len: 16
v_gene: TRBV27
d_gene: -
j_gene: TRBJ2-7
CDR3nt: TGTGCCAGCAGTTTATCCCTAGCGTCACTATCCTACGAGCAGTACTTC
CDR3aa: CASSLSLASLSYEQYF

abundance: -
len: 14
v_gene: TRBV5-5
d_gene: -
j_gene: TRBJ1-2
CDR3nt: TGTGCCAGCAGCTTGCTAAGAACGAACTATGGCTACACCTTC
CDR3aa: CASSLLRTNYGYTF

abundance: -
len: 14
v_gene: TRBV29-1
d_gene: TRBD2
j_gene: TRBJ2-1
CDR3nt: TGCAGCGGGGGCGGGCTAGCGGGAGGGAATGAGCAGTTCTTC
CDR3aa: CSGGGLAGGNEQFF

abundance: few
len: 16
v_gene: TRBV6-1
d_gene: TRBD1
j_gene: TRBJ1-1
CDR3nt: TGTGCCAGCATACAGAGGGGGCTATATTCGAACACTGAAGCTTTCTTT
CDR3aa: CASIQRGLYSNTEAFF

abundance: many
len: 11
v_gene: TRBV7-8
d_gene: -
j_gene: TRBJ2-1
CDR3nt: TGTGCCAGCAGCTTATCGCATGAGCAGTTCTTC
CDR3aa: CASSLSHEQFF

abundance: many
len: 14
v_gene: TRBV5-1
d_gene: -
j_gene: TRBJ2-7
CDR3nt: TGCGCCAGCAGCTGGGTACGGGGTTCCTACGAGCAGTACTTC
CDR3aa: CASSWVRGSYEQYF

abundance: few
len: 14
v_gene: TRBV7-2
d_gene: -
j_gene: TRBJ2-7
CDR3nt: TGTGCCAGCAGCTTACTTGGCAGGGGACACGAGCAGTACTTC
CDR3aa: CASSLLGRGHEQYF

abundance: -
len: 14
v_gene: TRBV12-3/TRBV12-4
d_gene: -
j_gene: TRBJ1-2
CDR3nt: TGTGCCAGCAGTTTTGGGCCGGGTTTGTTAGGCTACACCTTC
CDR3aa: CASSFGPGLLGYTF

abundance: few
len: 15
v_gene: TRBV2
d_gene: TRBD2
j_gene: TRBJ2-5
CDR3nt: TGTGCCAGCAGTCCCCAAGGCGGGGGAGGAGAGACCCAGTACTTC
CDR3aa: CASSPQGGGGETQYF

abundance: -
len: 13
v_gene: TRBV10-1
d_gene: TRBD2
j_gene: TRBJ2-3
CDR3nt: TGCGCAGCGGGGGGGACTAGCACAGATACGCAGTATTTT
CDR3aa: CAAGGTSTDTQYF

abundance: -
len: 21
v_gene: TRBV20-1
d_gene: TRBD2
j_gene: TRBJ2-7
CDR3nt: TGCAGTGCTAACACACTCCCAACCGACGGAAGCGGGAGGGCCCTCCTCTACGAGCAGTACTTC
CDR3aa: CSANTLPTDGSGRALLYEQYF

abundance: -
len: 16
v_gene: TRBV24-1
d_gene: -
j_gene: TRBJ2-3
CDR3nt: TGTGCCACCAGTGATCCCCCGGTGGGCAGCACAGATACGCAGTATTTT
CDR3aa: CATSDPPVGSTDTQYF

abundance: -
len: 16
v_gene: TRBV11-2
d_gene: TRBD2
j_gene: TRBJ2-7
CDR3nt: TGTGCCAGCAGCAACGGACTAGCGGGAGTTTCATACGAGCAGTACTTC
CDR3aa: CASSNGLAGVSYEQYF

abundance: -
len: 13
v_gene: TRBV10-3
d_gene: -
j_gene: TRBJ2-1
CDR3nt: TGTGCCATCAGTGACGGGGCAGTCAATGAGCAGTTCTTC
CDR3aa: CAISDGAVNEQFF

abundance: many
len: 14
v_gene: TRBV27
d_gene: -
j_gene: TRBJ2-3
CDR3nt: TGTGCCAGCAAATTCGGCCCGTCCACAGATACGCAGTATTTT
CDR3aa: CASKFGPSTDTQYF

abundance: many
len: 18
v_gene: TRBV12-5
d_gene: -
j_gene: TRBJ2-1
CDR3nt: TGTGCTAGTGGTTTGGTAGTAAACGGAGTAAGGTCCTACAATGAGCAGTTCTTC
CDR3aa: CASGLVVNGVRSYNEQFF

abundance: -
len: 15
v_gene: TRBV9
d_gene: -
j_gene: TRBJ1-1
CDR3nt: TGTGCCAGCACCCCACTGGGAGGACCCAAGTCTGAAGCTTTCTTT
CDR3aa: CASTPLGGPKSEAFF

abundance: few
len: 11
v_gene: TRBV20-1
d_gene: -
j_gene: TRBJ2-7
CDR3nt: TGCAGTGCCAGGGCAGGGGTCGAGCAGTACTTC
CDR3aa: CSARAGVEQYF

abundance: few
len: 15
v_gene: TRBV2
d_gene: TRBD2
j_gene: TRBJ2-5
CDR3nt: TGTGCCAGCACCAGGACTAGCGGGACCCAAGAGACCCAGTACTTC
CDR3aa: CASTRTSGTQETQYF